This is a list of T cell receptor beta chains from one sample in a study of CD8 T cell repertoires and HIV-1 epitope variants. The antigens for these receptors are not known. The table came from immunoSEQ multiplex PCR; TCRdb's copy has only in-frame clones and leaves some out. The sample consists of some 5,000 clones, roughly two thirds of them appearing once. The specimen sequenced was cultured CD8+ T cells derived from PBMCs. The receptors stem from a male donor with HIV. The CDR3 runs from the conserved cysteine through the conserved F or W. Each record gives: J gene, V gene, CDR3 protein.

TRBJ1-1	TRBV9	CASSVGWGVNTEAFF
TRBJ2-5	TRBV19	CASSGTGATETQYF
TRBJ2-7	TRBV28	CASSFSGRGNEQYF
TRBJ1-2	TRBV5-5	CASSFGGIDYTF
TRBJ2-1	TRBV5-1	CASSLEGETYNEQFF
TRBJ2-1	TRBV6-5	CASSYTPSGAKNEQFF
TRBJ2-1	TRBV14	CASSQDERTGFYNEQFF
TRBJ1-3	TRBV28	CASRTWDSGNTIYF
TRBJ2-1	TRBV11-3	CASSFQGGQGVNEQFF
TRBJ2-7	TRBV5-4	CASSLEREGRGQIYEQYF
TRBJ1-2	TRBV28	CASSFVGLSEGYTF
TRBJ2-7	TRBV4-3	CASSQDRAGEINYEQYF
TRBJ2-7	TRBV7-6	CASSHMPVGDRAYEQYF
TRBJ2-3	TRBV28	CASSPDIAGPRGDTQYF
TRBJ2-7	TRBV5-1	CASSPDRFETYEQYF
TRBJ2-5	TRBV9	CASSGTSGETQYF
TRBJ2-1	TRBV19	CASSLTGSSYNEQFF